These 25 T cell receptor beta chains came from one sample sequenced in a study of blood T cell repertoires in COVID-19. Generated by immunoSEQ multiplex PCR, the TCRdb table keeps only in-frame clones and is missing some. The repertoire consists of over 200,000 clones, with roughly 88% occurring once and the leading ten covering about 1.5%. Sequences were obtained from peripheral blood. The receptor source for this set is a man between 18 and 29 years old with active or convalescent COVID-19.

The V and J genes are TRBV6-5 and TRBJ2-3; D remains unclear. Trimming stripped 8 bases from V and 0 bases from J, with 9 bases between. The CDR3 loop spans 13 amino acids. Per the germline V gene, CDR1 is MNHEY and CDR2 is SVGAGI. CDR3 protein: CASESPSTDTQYF. DNA for the CDR3: TGTGCCAGCGAAAGCCCGAGCACAGATACGCAGTATTTT.

CDR3 region: CASSSAAGGAGSPLHF. DNA of the CDR3: TGCGCCAGCAGCTCCGCGGCTGGGGGGGCCGGATCACCCCTCCACTTT. The rearrangement uses TRBV5-1 and TRBJ1-6; a possible D gene is TRBD1 (6 bases). V was shortened by 3 bases and J by 10 bases, with 20 bases between the two germline ends. Germline V lookup: CDR1 SGHRS, CDR2 YFSETQ. CDR3 size: 16 residues.

The rearrangement uses TRBV28 and TRBJ2-7; the match to TRBD2 covers 11 bases. This CDR3 comprises 21 residues. V lost 4 bases and J lost 4; bases outside the gene matches: 24. Germline CDR1 and CDR2: MDHEN and SYDVKM. This CDR3 is CASSSPSGSLASGRTGYEQYF. The DNA for the CDR3 is TGTGCCAGCAGTTCACCCTCGGGCTCACTCGCTAGCGGGAGGACTGGGTACGAGCAGTACTTC. Based on the CDR3 plus reference TRBV28 and TRBJ2-7, the full variable domain is DVKVTQSSRYLVKRTGEKVFLECVQDMDHENMFWYRQDPGLGLRLIYFSYDVKMKEKGDIPEGYSVSREKKERFSLILESASTNQTSMYLCASSSPSGSLASGRTGYEQYFGPGTRLTVT.

The J gene is TRBJ1-3, the V gene TRBV28; D possibly corresponds to TRBD1 (5 bases). V gave up 6 bases and J gave up 0 bases, with 9 bases separating them. Per the germline V gene, CDR1 is MDHEN and CDR2 is SYDVKM. CDR3 length: 14 amino acids. The DNA for the CDR3 is TGTGCCAGCAGGACGACAGCCTCTGGAAACACCATATATTTT. Its translation: CASRTTASGNTIYF.

The chain links TRBV28 to TRBJ1-2; 9 bases are a match to TRBD1. The junction had 3 bases not matched to a gene; V was cut back by 7 bases and J by 6 bases. CDR1 is MDHEN and CDR2 is SYDVKM in the germline V gene. The CDR3 contains 12 residues. For the CDR3, the DNA is TGTGCCAGCACCAGGACAGGGGATGGCTACACCTTC. It is translated as CASTRTGDGYTF.

This chain uses TRBV2 with TRBJ2-7, with D uncertain. Trimming cost V 7 bases and J 0 bases, with 13 bases left between them. Germline-derived CDR1 and CDR2 are SNHLY and FYNNEI. This CDR3 contains 14 residues. The CDR3 DNA sequence: TGTGCCAGCACCTTACAGACGAGCTCCTACGAGCAGTACTTC. The encoded protein is CASTLQTSSYEQYF.

V and J are TRBV5-1 and TRBJ2-1, with TRBD2 identical over 8 bases. The CDR3 spans 18 residues. CDR1 and CDR2 (germline): SGHRS, YFSETQ. J was trimmed by 1 base and V by 4 bases; bases with no gene match: 13. CDR3 DNA: TGCGCCAGCAGCCCGGACCGGGGGGGGCTTGAATCCTACAATGAGCAGTTCTTC. Its translation is CASSPDRGGLESYNEQFF.

V is TRBV3-1 (or the pseudogene TRBV3-2) and J is TRBJ1-5; 11 bases fit TRBD1. The CDR3 runs to 21 residues. Per germline, CDR1 LGHDT and CDR2 YNNKEL (reference sequence). Trimming at V came to 1 base and at J to 0 bases, leaving 14 bases not matched to a gene. DNA of the CDR3: TGTGCCAGCAGCCAAGTTCTTACTCGGACAGGGGGCTCTTATAGCAATCAGCCCCAGCATTTT. As protein: CASSQVLTRTGGSYSNQPQHF.

The chain carries TRBV4-1 and TRBJ1-2; D is undetermined. CDR3 length: 14 amino acids. Germline values: CDR1 MGHRA, CDR2 YSYEKL. V gave up 4 bases and J gave up 0 bases, with 9 bases separating them. The CDR3 DNA sequence: TGCGCCAGCAGCCGCCCGGGATCTAACTATGGCTACACCTTC. Encoded protein: CASSRPGSNYGYTF.

V is TRBV12-3 or TRBV12-4 and J is TRBJ2-3, with D possibly TRBD2 on 6 matching bases. This CDR3 region has 13 residues. Trimming left V 2 bases short and J 9 bases short, with 12 bases between. CDR3 DNA sequence: TGTGCCAGCAGTTTAATGGGGGGAGCAACGCAGTATTTT. It specifies CASSLMGGATQYF.

The chain uses TRBV6-5 and TRBJ1-2; D is undetermined. V lost 3 bases, J lost 8 bases, and 22 bases lay in between. CDR1 and CDR2 (germline): MNHEY, SVGAGI. This CDR3 contains 16 residues. The CDR3 protein is CASSYRFFGGSWGYTF. The CDR3, as DNA: TGTGCCAGCAGTTATCGGTTTTTCGGAGGGTCTTGGGGCTACACCTTC.

V is TRBV27 and J is TRBJ1-2, with D possibly matching TRBD1 (5 bases). The CDR3 length is 13 residues. V was clipped by 8 bases and J by 4 bases, with 14 bases between them. The V gene's germline CDR1 is MNHEY and CDR2 SMNVEV (reference sequence). The CDR3 here is CASAAVGGYGYTF. The CDR3, as DNA: TGTGCCAGCGCGGCCGTGGGGGGCTATGGCTACACCTTC.

The chain employs TRBV28 and TRBJ2-2; possibly TRBD1 for D (6 bases). The CDR3 consists of 15 residues. The ends were cut back, 7 bases at V and 4 bases at J, with 16 bases in the middle. Germline CDR1 and CDR2: MDHEN and SYDVKM. The DNA for the CDR3 is TGTGCCAGCAAGGAAACCAGGGGTCTCACCGGGGAGCTGTTTTTT. As protein: CASKETRGLTGELFF.

The sample holds a few counts of this clone. This chain uses TRBV7-2 with TRBJ1-6; no firm D call. CDR1 and CDR2 from the germline V gene are SGHTA and FQGNSA. Trimming took off 5 bases at V and 7 bases at J, with 6 bases between the two ends. The CDR3 runs to 12 residues. The CDR3 coding sequence is TGTGCCAGCAGCCTATTCAATTCACCCCTCCACTTT. This gives the protein CASSLFNSPLHF.

This clone was recorded at least ten times. The gene calls are TRBV6-1 and TRBJ2-1; the match to TRBD2 covers 8 bases. Unmatched junction bases numbered 3, after V lost 1 base and J lost 4 bases. Germline values: CDR1 MNHNS, CDR2 SASEGT. The CDR3 has 15 residues. The chain's CDR3 is CASSEESGGYNEQFF. Here the CDR3 DNA reads TGTGCCAGCAGTGAAGAAAGCGGGGGATACAATGAGCAGTTCTTC.

The chain combines TRBV30 with TRBJ1-1; TRBD1 agrees at 10 bases. Trimming at V came to 3 bases and at J to 4 bases, leaving 8 bases not matched to a gene. CDR3 length: 15 residues. The germline V gene has CDR1 GTSNPN and CDR2 SVGIG (reference sequence). This CDR3 is CAWSRTGGTSTEAFF. As DNA, the CDR3 is TGTGCCTGGAGCCGGACAGGGGGTACGTCCACTGAAGCTTTCTTT.

A single count supports this clone. The chain is built from TRBV19 and TRBJ2-2; perhaps TRBD1 as D (6 bases). The germline CDR1 and CDR2 sequences are LNHDA and SQIVND (reference sequence). V was clipped by 5 bases and J by 5 bases, with 12 bases between them. The CDR3 has 14 residues. CDR3 coding DNA: TGTGCCAGTAGTTCACAGGGTCTTACCGGGGAGCTGTTTTTT. Its translation: CASSSQGLTGELFF.

The V gene is TRBV12-3 or TRBV12-4, the J gene TRBJ2-1; 7 bases align to TRBD2. The ends lost 5 bases at V and 12 bases at J; junction bases unmatched: 7. This CDR3 is built from 12 residues. CDR3 protein: CASSPSGGRQFF. As DNA, the CDR3 is TGTGCCAGCAGTCCTAGCGGTGGCAGGCAGTTCTTC.

The rearrangement uses TRBV3-1 (or the pseudogene TRBV3-2) and TRBJ1-5; D gene uncertain. Trimming left V 2 bases short and J 0 bases short, with 5 bases between. The CDR3 spans 14 residues. The germline gives CDR1 LGHDT, CDR2 YNNKEL (reference sequence). The CDR3 bases are TGTGCCAGCAGCCAATACAATAGCAATCAGCCCCAGCATTTT. This translates into CASSQYNSNQPQHF.

This chain uses TRBV28 with TRBJ1-2; 12 bases agree with TRBD1. After removal of 6 bases from V and 5 bases from J, the junction contained 4 bases not matched to a gene. Germline assignment: CDR1 MDHEN and CDR2 SYDVKM. The CDR3 loop spans 14 amino acids. The CDR3 DNA reads as TGTGCCAGCAGCCCGGGACAGGGGGCTTATGGCTACACCTTC. Its protein product is CASSPGQGAYGYTF.

The genes are TRBV4-1 and TRBJ2-3; 9 bases line up with TRBD2. The CDR3 runs to 16 residues. Germline V lookup: CDR1 MGHRA, CDR2 YSYEKL. J was trimmed by 4 bases and V by 0 bases; bases with no gene match: 5. The CDR3: CASSQDLSGSADTQYF. Written as DNA, the CDR3 is TGCGCCAGCAGCCAAGATCTTAGCGGGAGTGCAGATACGCAGTATTTT.

The DNA for the CDR3 is TGTGCCACCAGTGACTCCGGACAGGGCGGGAACACTGAAGCTTTCTTT. It yields the protein CATSDSGQGGNTEAFF. This chain links TRBV24-1 with TRBJ1-1, with 8 bases identical to TRBD1. The trim removed 4 bases at V and 1 base at J, leaving 7 bases unmatched. CDR1 and CDR2 from the germline V gene are KGHDR and SFDVKD. The length of the CDR3 is 16 residues.

The V and J genes are TRBV7-3 and TRBJ2-1; 12 nucleotides line up with TRBD2. Unmatched junction bases numbered 6, after V lost 3 bases and J lost 9 bases. CDR1 and CDR2 from the germline V gene are SGHTA and FQGTGA. CDR3 length: 15 amino acids. Written as DNA, the CDR3 is TGTGCCAGCAGCTTCGCTAGCGGGAGGGGCGGTGAGCAGTTCTTC. It encodes CASSFASGRGGEQFF.

This clone was found a few times. The V gene is TRBV6-2 or TRBV6-3, the J gene TRBJ1-5, with TRBD1 identical over 10 bases. Germline loops: CDR1 MNHEY, CDR2 SVGEGT. The CDR3 has 14 residues. J was trimmed by 4 bases and V by 6 bases; bases with no gene match: 3. CDR3 protein: CASSWDRGNQPQHF. CDR3 nucleotides: TGTGCCAGCAGCTGGGACAGGGGAAATCAGCCCCAGCATTTT.

This chain joins TRBV30 and TRBJ1-2; D perhaps matches TRBD1 (5 bases). Germline lookup yields CDR1 GTSNPN and CDR2 SVGIG (reference sequence). The ends were cut back, 0 bases at V and 3 bases at J, with 26 bases in the middle. This CDR3 has 19 amino acids. The CDR3 sequence: CAWSVALFRVQGSHYGYTF. DNA of the CDR3: TGTGCCTGGAGTGTAGCGCTCTTTCGTGTCCAGGGATCCCACTATGGCTACACCTTC.